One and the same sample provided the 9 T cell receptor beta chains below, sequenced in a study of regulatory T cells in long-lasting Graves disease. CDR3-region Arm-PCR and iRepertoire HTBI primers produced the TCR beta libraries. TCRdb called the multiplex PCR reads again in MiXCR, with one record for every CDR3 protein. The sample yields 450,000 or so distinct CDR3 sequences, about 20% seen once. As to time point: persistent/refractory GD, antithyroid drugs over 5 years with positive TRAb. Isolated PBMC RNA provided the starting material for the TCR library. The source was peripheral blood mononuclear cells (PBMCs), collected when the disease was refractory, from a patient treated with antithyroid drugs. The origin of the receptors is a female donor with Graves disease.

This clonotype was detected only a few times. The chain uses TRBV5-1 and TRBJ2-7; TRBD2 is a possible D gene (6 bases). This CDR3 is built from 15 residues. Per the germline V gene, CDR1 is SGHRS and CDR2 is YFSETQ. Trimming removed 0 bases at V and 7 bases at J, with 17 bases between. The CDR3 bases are TGCGCCAGCAGCTTGGAATTACCCCCCGCGGGGGAGCAGTACTTC. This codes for CASSLELPPAGEQYF.

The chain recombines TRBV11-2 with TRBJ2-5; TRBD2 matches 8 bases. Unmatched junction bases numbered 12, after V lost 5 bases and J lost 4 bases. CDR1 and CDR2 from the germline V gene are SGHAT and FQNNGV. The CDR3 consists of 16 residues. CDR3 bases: TGTGCCAGCAGCCGCCGAGACGGGAGGGTAGGAGAGACCCAGTACTTC. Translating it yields CASSRRDGRVGETQYF. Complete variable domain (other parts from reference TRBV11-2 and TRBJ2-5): EAGVAQSPRYKIIEKRQSVAFWCNPISGHATLYWYQQILGQGPKLLIQFQNNGVVDDSQLPKDRFSAERLKGVDSTLKIQPAKLEDSAVYLCASSRRDGRVGETQYFGPGTRLLVL.

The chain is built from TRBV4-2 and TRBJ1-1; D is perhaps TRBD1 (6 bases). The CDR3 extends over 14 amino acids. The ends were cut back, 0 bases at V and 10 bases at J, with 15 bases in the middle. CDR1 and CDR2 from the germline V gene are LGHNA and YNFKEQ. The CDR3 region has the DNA TGTGCCAGCAGCCAAGATGAACGGGGGCTTAGAGCTTTCTTT. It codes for CASSQDERGLRAFF.

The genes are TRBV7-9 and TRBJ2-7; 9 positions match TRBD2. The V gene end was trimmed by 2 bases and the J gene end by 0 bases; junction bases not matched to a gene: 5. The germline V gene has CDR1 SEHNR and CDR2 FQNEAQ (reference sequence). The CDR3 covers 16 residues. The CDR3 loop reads CASSLSGGRASYEQYF. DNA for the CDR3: TGTGCCAGCAGCTTATCTGGCGGGAGGGCCTCCTACGAGCAGTACTTC.

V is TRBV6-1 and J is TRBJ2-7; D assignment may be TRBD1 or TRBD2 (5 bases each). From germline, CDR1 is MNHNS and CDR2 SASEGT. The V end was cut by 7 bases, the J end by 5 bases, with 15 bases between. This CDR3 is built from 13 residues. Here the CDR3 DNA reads TGTGCCAGCACCTTAACTTGGGGGAACGAGCAGTACTTC. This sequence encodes CASTLTWGNEQYF.

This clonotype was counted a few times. The CDR3 spells CSASFAGLPTAYEQYF. CDR3 coding DNA: TGCAGTGCTAGTTTCGCGGGACTACCAACCGCGTACGAGCAGTACTTC. The rearrangement joins TRBV20-1 to TRBJ2-7; 7 bases fit TRBD2. The CDR3 covers 16 residues. Germline trimming cut 3 bases from V and 4 bases from J; bases unmatched to any gene: 15. Germline V gives CDR1 DFQATT, CDR2 SNEGSKA (reference sequence).

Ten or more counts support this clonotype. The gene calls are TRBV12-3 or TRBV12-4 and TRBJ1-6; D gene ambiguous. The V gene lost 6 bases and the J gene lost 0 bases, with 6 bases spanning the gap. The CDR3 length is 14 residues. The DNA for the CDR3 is TGTGCCAGCAGCCCTAGCTCCTATAATTCACCCCTCCACTTT. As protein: CASSPSSYNSPLHF.

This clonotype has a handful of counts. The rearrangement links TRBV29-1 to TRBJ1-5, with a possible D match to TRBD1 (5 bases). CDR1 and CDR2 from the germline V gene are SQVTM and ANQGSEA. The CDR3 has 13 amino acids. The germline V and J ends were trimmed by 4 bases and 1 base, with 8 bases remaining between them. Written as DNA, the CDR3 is TGCAGCGTTGGGTGGGACAGCAATCAGCCCCAGCATTTT. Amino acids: CSVGWDSNQPQHF.

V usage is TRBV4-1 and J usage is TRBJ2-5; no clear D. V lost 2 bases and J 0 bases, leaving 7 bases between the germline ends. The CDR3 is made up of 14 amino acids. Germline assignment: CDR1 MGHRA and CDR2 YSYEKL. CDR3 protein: CASSQFAYQETQYF. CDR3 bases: TGCGCCAGCAGCCAATTCGCGTACCAAGAGACCCAGTACTTC.